This T cell receptor beta chain was identified in a study of blood T cell repertoires in COVID-19. Background on the study: From the United States, Italy and Spain came samples of acute and convalescent COVID-19.

Libraries were prepared by immunoSEQ multiplex PCR; TCRdb keeps only in-frame clonotypes and omits some of them. This sample has more than 65,000 clones, with around nine tenths found just once. Germline CDR1 is SEHNR and CDR2 is FQNEAQ (reference sequence). The CDR3 runs 15 residues. The ends lost 2 bases at V and 6 bases at J; junction bases unmatched: 5. The chain is built from TRBV7-9 and TRBJ2-2, with 8 bases aligning to TRBD2. This receptor was identified in a woman older than 75 with active or convalescent COVID-19. The sequenced sample consisted of peripheral blood. CDR3 protein: CASSLLAGGAGELFF. DNA of the CDR3: TGTGCCAGCAGCTTACTAGCGGGCGGCGCCGGGGAGCTGTTTTTT.